This TCR beta chain was sequenced during a study of breast tumors, draining lymph nodes, adjacent tissues. Germline CDR1 SEHNR, CDR2 FQNEAQ (reference sequence). V shed 4 bases, J shed 0 bases, and the junction held 5 bases outside the gene matches. The CDR3 spans 15 residues. This clonotype showed up many times. TCRdb re-analysed the multiplex PCR reads in MiXCR, keeping a single row per CDR3 protein. This table has more than 80,000 distinct CDR3 sequences, less than 40% appearing once. The lymph nodes were axillary draining lymph nodes from breast cancer patients. J is TRBJ1-2 and V is TRBV7-9; TRBD1 aligns across 7 bases. The sequenced material came from axillary lymph node tissue. The receptor was derived from a female donor with breast cancer. Some clones in this sample may be carry-over from other donors' samples. The CDR3 DNA reads TGTGCCAGCAGCTGGACAGGAGCTACTAACTATGGCTACACCTTC. Translation: CASSWTGATNYGYTF.